This T cell receptor (beta chain) was identified in a study of T cell repertoires in cytomegalovirus infection. At the level of the study: CMV infection plus the matching HLA type was flagged by public TCR beta signatures.

The V end was cut by 1 base, the J end by 3 bases, with 7 bases between. Germline loops: CDR1 SGHTA, CDR2 FQGNSA. This CDR3 comprises 15 residues. TCRdb fed the reads into MiXCR, producing one record per CDR3 protein. The sample consists of around 100,000 distinct CDR3 sequences, 10% of them appearing once. This clonotype was seen many times. The antigen remains unidentified. The gene calls are TRBV7-2 and TRBJ2-6; D gene uncertain. The sample taken for sequencing was PBMCs, sequenced either directly or after in vitro stimulation (not recorded which). The sequence was obtained from a human donor in good health (CMV status not recorded). Some clones in this sample may be carry-over from other donors' samples. In DNA form, the CDR3 reads TGTGCCAGCAGCTTAGAAGGTTATGGGGCCAACGTCCTGACTTTC. It encodes CASSLEGYGANVLTF.